These 27 T cell receptor beta chains share one sample of origin, sequenced in a study of CD8 T cells in Susac syndrome. Random hexamers served to reverse transcribe about 0.5 to 1 ug RNA. Using its own MiXCR run on the immunoSEQ multiplex PCR reads, TCRdb lists one record per CDR3 protein. The sample holds around 160,000 distinct CDR3 sequences, around 94% seen once. The sample consisted of CD4+ T cells from PBMCs. All receptors come from a human donor with multiple sclerosis.

The chain carries TRBV20-1 and TRBJ2-3; 9 positions match TRBD2. V shed 6 bases, J shed 8 bases, and the junction held 9 bases outside the gene matches. Looked up from germline, CDR1 is DFQATT and CDR2 is SNEGSKA (reference sequence). This CDR3 contains 13 residues. The CDR3 DNA follows: TGCAGTGCGGCCCGGACTAGCGAGGGTACGCAGTATTTT. The encoded protein is CSAARTSEGTQYF.

The J gene is TRBJ2-1, the V gene TRBV27, with TRBD2 identical over 13 bases. Per the germline V gene, CDR1 is MNHEY and CDR2 is SMNVEV (reference sequence). The CDR3 has 14 residues. The trim removed 7 bases at V and 8 bases at J, leaving 5 bases unmatched. The CDR3 region is CASNGLAGVHEQFF. The CDR3 nucleotides are TGTGCCAGCAACGGACTAGCGGGAGTCCATGAGCAGTTCTTC.

The chain joins TRBV5-4 to TRBJ2-5; possible D gene TRBD1, 6 bases. CDR3 length: 14 amino acids. Trimming cost V 4 bases and J 3 bases, with 13 bases left between them. Germline CDR1 reads SGHNT; CDR2 reads YYREEE (reference sequence). This CDR3 is CASSPEGVKETQYF. The CDR3 nucleotides read TGTGCCAGCAGCCCCGAGGGGGTGAAAGAGACCCAGTACTTC.

The chain carries TRBV7-9 and TRBJ2-1; 9 bases line up with TRBD2. V shed 2 bases, J shed 3 bases, and the junction held 8 bases outside the gene matches. The germline V gene has CDR1 SEHNR and CDR2 FQNEAQ (reference sequence). The CDR3 runs to 17 residues. Here the CDR3 DNA reads TGTGCCAGCAGCTTACTGGCTAGCGGGAATATCTACAATGAGCAGTTCTTC. It codes for CASSLLASGNIYNEQFF.

This clonotype appeared a few times. The chain employs TRBV6-5 and TRBJ2-7, with 13 bases fitting TRBD2. Germline assignment: CDR1 MNHEY and CDR2 SVGAGI. The CDR3 has 14 amino acids. V dropped 5 bases and J dropped 8; count of bases not matched to a gene: 6. CDR3 sequence reads: CASSPGLAGVKQYF. The DNA of the CDR3 is TGTGCCAGCAGTCCTGGACTAGCGGGAGTGAAGCAGTACTTC.

The V and J genes are TRBV10-3 and TRBJ1-5, with TRBD1 matching over 9 bases. Germline V CDR1 and CDR2: ENHRY, SYGVKD. V lost 3 bases to trimming and J lost 6 bases; unmatched junction nucleotides: 9. The CDR3 runs 16 residues. This CDR3 is CAISEQGQGSSQPQHF. CDR3 DNA: TGTGCCATCAGTGAACAGGGACAGGGTAGTAGTCAGCCCCAGCATTTT.

On this clonotype: The germline gene is not matched at one end of the junction; a read error may be the cause. The chain carries TRBV30 and TRBJ1-1; D gene uncertain. Germline V lookup: CDR1 GTSNPN, CDR2 SVGIG (reference sequence). The CDR3 extends over 11 amino acids. In DNA, the CDR3 is TGTGCCTGGCAGGAGAACACCGAAGCTTTCTTT. Its protein product is CAWQENTEAFF.

V usage is TRBV20-1 and J usage is TRBJ1-1, with no clear D. V was trimmed by 0 bases and J by 1 base, leaving 3 bases between them. The germline V gene has CDR1 DFQATT and CDR2 SNEGSKA (reference sequence). The CDR3 loop spans 12 amino acids. CDR3 nucleotide sequence: TGCAGTGCTAGAGAGGGGAACACTGAAGCTTTCTTT. This gives the protein CSAREGNTEAFF.

The CDR3 DNA reads as TGTGCCAGCAGTCGGACCTCACTACGAGCTAATGAAAAACTGTTTTTT. Amino acids: CASSRTSLRANEKLFF. The gene calls are TRBV6-6 and TRBJ1-4; D is ambiguous. The V end lost 5 bases, the J end lost 3 bases, and 16 bases lay between the germline ends. The CDR3 has 16 residues. Germline V lookup: CDR1 MNHNY, CDR2 SVGAGI (reference sequence).

CDR3 coding DNA: TGTGCCAGCAGTTACCCCTACCCGGCAGAACTTACGGGGGGCTACACCTTC. Protein sequence: CASSYPYPAELTGGYTF. The V gene is TRBV6-7, the J gene TRBJ1-2; D gene ambiguous. TRBV6-7 qualifies as an ORF whose function is uncertain. Trimming removed 2 bases from V and 8 bases from J, with 24 bases in between. The CDR3 totals 17 residues.

The rearrangement links TRBV29-1 to TRBJ2-2; TRBD1 matches at 11 bases. CDR3 length: 15 amino acids. Germline V lookup: CDR1 SQVTM, CDR2 ANQGSEA. Unmatched junction bases numbered 11, after V lost 6 bases and J lost 8 bases. The CDR3 coding sequence is TGCAGCGTGGGGACGGACAGGGGGCGGGATGGGGAGCTGTTTTTT. Its translation: CSVGTDRGRDGELFF.

This clonotype was seen only a few times. J is TRBJ2-7 and V is TRBV12-5; D remains unclear. Germline assignment: CDR1 LGHNT and CDR2 FRNRAP. This CDR3 region has 13 residues. V was pared by 6 bases and J by 0 bases, with 9 bases between. CDR3 in amino acids: CASGLSGSYEQYF. In DNA, the CDR3 is TGTGCTAGTGGCTTATCCGGCTCCTACGAGCAGTACTTC.

V is TRBV29-1 and J is TRBJ1-4; TRBD1 might be the D (6 bases). V was trimmed by 4 bases and J by 2 bases, leaving 17 bases between them. This CDR3 is 16 amino acids long. Germline CDR1 reads SQVTM; CDR2 reads ANQGSEA. The CDR3 DNA is TGCAGCGTTGCGGGGGCACGGAGTGAGACTAATGAAAAACTGTTTTTT. It codes for CSVAGARSETNEKLFF.

This clonotype showed up just once. The J gene is TRBJ2-5, the V gene TRBV7-2; D is possibly TRBD1 (5 bases). The CDR3 is 16 residues long. CDR1 is SGHTA, CDR2 FQGNSA, per germline. Trimming cost V 5 bases and J 1 base, with 17 bases left between them. The CDR3 coding sequence is TGTGCCAGCAGCGCCCCTCAGGGTTGGTCCCAAGAGACCCAGTACTTC. It specifies CASSAPQGWSQETQYF.

The V gene is TRBV7-8, the J gene TRBJ2-3; the match to TRBD2 covers 10 bases. V lost 5 bases to trimming and J lost 4 bases; unmatched junction nucleotides: 15. The CDR3 totals 18 residues. The germline V gene has CDR1 SGHVS and CDR2 FQNEAQ. The CDR3 loop is CASSLQLTSGRASDTQYF. The CDR3 bases are TGTGCCAGCAGCCTCCAGCTGACCAGCGGGAGGGCGTCAGATACGCAGTATTTT.

The gene calls are TRBV5-4 and TRBJ2-2, with 11 bases identical to TRBD1. V trimming: 6 bases; J trimming: 7 bases; junction bases outside the gene matches: 11. The germline CDR1 and CDR2 sequences are SGHNT and YYREEE (reference sequence). This CDR3 comprises 16 residues. The CDR3 sequence: CASTWGGQGAVGELFF. The CDR3 coding sequence is TGTGCCAGCACGTGGGGAGGACAGGGGGCAGTCGGGGAGCTGTTTTTT.

The gene calls are TRBV20-1 and TRBJ1-1, with no clear D. Germline V gives CDR1 DFQATT, CDR2 SNEGSKA (reference sequence). The CDR3 totals 13 residues. V was trimmed by 3 bases and J by 1 base, leaving 9 bases between them. The CDR3 protein is CSASRTGNTEAFF. The DNA of the CDR3 is TGCAGTGCTAGTAGAACGGGGAACACTGAAGCTTTCTTT.

The chain links TRBV4-2 to TRBJ2-3, with D perhaps matching TRBD2 (5 bases). Trimming pared 3 bases from V and 0 bases from J, leaving 7 bases between. There are 14 residues in the CDR3. Germline CDR1 reads LGHNA; CDR2 reads YNFKEQ. The CDR3 DNA follows: TGTGCCAGCAGCCAGAGGGTTAGCACAGATACGCAGTATTTT. Protein product: CASSQRVSTDTQYF.

The genes are TRBV28 and TRBJ1-2; 10 positions agree with TRBD1. The germline V gene has CDR1 MDHEN and CDR2 SYDVKM. This CDR3 has 16 amino acids. The V gene end was trimmed by 5 bases and the J gene end by 3 bases; junction bases not matched to a gene: 9. In DNA form, the CDR3 reads TGTGCCAGCAGTATCCCCGGGACAGGGGAATACTATGGCTACACCTTC. This gives the protein CASSIPGTGEYYGYTF.

This chain joins TRBV5-1 and TRBJ2-7; 10 nucleotides agree with TRBD2. The ends lost 4 bases at V and 2 bases at J; junction bases unmatched: 9. This CDR3 spans 16 amino acids. Germline V CDR1 and CDR2: SGHRS, YFSETQ. The CDR3 region has the DNA TGCGCCAGCAGCGGCGGAGGGACTAGCGTCCCCTACGAGCAGTACTTC. This sequence encodes CASSGGGTSVPYEQYF.

This clonotype appeared a single time. The CDR3 region has the DNA TGTGCCAGCAGCCCATTGGGCAGGCCCCAACCTGGAAACACCATATATTTT. Its translation: CASSPLGRPQPGNTIYF. The J gene is TRBJ1-3, the V gene TRBV14, with no clear D. Germline V gene lookup returns CDR1 SGHDN and CDR2 FVKESK. Trimming left V 4 bases short and J 2 bases short, with 18 bases between. CDR3 size: 17 residues.

This chain joins TRBV7-9 and TRBJ1-4; no firm D call. The CDR3 totals 13 residues. Trimming left V 2 bases short and J 5 bases short, with 6 bases between. Germline CDR1 and CDR2: SEHNR and FQNEAQ (reference sequence). CDR3 coding DNA: TGTGCCAGCAGCTTAAATGGGAATGAAAAACTGTTTTTT. Its translation is CASSLNGNEKLFF.

This chain joins TRBV13 and TRBJ1-4; D is possibly TRBD1 (5 bases). Germline V gives CDR1 PRHDT, CDR2 FYEKMQ (reference sequence). This CDR3 has 13 residues. V lost 0 bases, J lost 8 bases, and 7 bases lay in between. CDR3 loop: CASSLGGAEKLFF. CDR3 DNA: TGTGCCAGCAGCTTAGGTGGGGCAGAAAAACTGTTTTTT.

The V gene is TRBV2, the J gene TRBJ1-1; TRBD1 might be the D (6 bases). Trimming shortened V by 5 bases and J by 3 bases, and 19 bases separated the two germline ends. The CDR3 is 16 residues long. Germline CDR1 and CDR2: SNHLY and FYNNEI. The CDR3 DNA sequence: TGTGCCAGCAGTCCTTACTCACAGGGATGGGACACTGAAGCTTTCTTT. It yields the protein CASSPYSQGWDTEAFF.

This chain joins TRBV29-1 and TRBJ2-7; no clear D gene. Trimming shortened V by 3 bases and J by 6 bases, and 12 bases separated the two germline ends. The CDR3 length is 12 residues. The germline V gene encodes CDR1 SQVTM and CDR2 ANQGSEA. The CDR3 protein is CSVERRKGEQYF. In DNA form, the CDR3 reads TGCAGCGTTGAGCGGCGGAAGGGCGAGCAGTACTTC.

The J gene is TRBJ1-1, the V gene TRBV15, with D perhaps matching TRBD1 (5 bases). Germline V gives CDR1 LNHNV, CDR2 YYDKDF (reference sequence). The CDR3 is made up of 15 amino acids. V lost 1 base, J lost 1 base, and 10 bases lay in between. CDR3 coding DNA: TGTGCCACCAGCAGAGTATCAGGGTGGAACACTGAAGCTTTCTTT. It translates to CATSRVSGWNTEAFF. Combining the CDR3 with reference TRBV15 and TRBJ1-1 gives the whole variable domain DAMVIQNPRYQVTQFGKPVTLSCSQTLNHNVMYWYQQKSSQAPKLLFHYYDKDFNNEADTPDNFQSRRPNTSFCFLDIRSPGLGDTAMYLCATSRVSGWNTEAFFGQGTRLTVV.

The chain uses TRBV11-2 and TRBJ2-5; D is perhaps TRBD2 (6 bases). The germline gives CDR1 SGHAT, CDR2 FQNNGV. The V end lost 1 base, the J end lost 1 base, and 10 bases lay between the germline ends. The length of the CDR3 is 15 residues. The CDR3 bases are TGTGCCAGCAGCTTAGCGGGCGGGACCCAAGAGACCCAGTACTTC. This translates into CASSLAGGTQETQYF.